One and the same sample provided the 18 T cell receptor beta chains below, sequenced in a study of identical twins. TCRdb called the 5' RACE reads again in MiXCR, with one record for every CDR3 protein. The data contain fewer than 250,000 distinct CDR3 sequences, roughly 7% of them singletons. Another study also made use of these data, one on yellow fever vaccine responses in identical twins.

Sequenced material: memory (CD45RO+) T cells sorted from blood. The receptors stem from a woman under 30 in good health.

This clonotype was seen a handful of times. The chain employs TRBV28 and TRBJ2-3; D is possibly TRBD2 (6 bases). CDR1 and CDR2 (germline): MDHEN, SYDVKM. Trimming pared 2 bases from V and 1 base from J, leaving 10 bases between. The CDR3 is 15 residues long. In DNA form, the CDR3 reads TGTGCCAGCAGTTTACGCGGGGCCCGCACAGATACGCAGTATTTT. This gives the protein CASSLRGARTDTQYF. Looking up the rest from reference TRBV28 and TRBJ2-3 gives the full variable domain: DVKVTQSSRYLVKRTGEKVFLECVQDMDHENMFWYRQDPGLGLRLIYFSYDVKMKEKGDIPEGYSVSREKKERFSLILESASTNQTSMYLCASSLRGARTDTQYFGPGTRLTVL.

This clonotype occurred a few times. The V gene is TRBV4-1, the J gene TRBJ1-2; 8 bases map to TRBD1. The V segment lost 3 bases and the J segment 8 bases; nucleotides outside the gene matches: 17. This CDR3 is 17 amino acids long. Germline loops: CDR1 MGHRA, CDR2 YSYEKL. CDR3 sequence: CASSHGFNRGSFGGYTF. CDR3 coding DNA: TGCGCCAGCAGCCATGGTTTTAACAGGGGGAGTTTCGGAGGCTACACCTTC.

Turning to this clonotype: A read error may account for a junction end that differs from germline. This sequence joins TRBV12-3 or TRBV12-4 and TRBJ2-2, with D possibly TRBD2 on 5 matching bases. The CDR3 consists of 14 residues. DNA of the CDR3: TGTGCCAGCAGTCCAATGAGGAACACCGGGGAGCTGTCTTTT. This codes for CASSPMRNTGELSF.

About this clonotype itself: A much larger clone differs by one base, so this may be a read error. In DNA form, the CDR3 reads TGCAGTGCGCTCGGCTCACTAGCGTCCAATGAGCAGTTCTTC. Amino acid sequence: CSALGSLASNEQFF. V usage is TRBV20-1 and J usage is TRBJ2-1; 7 nucleotides match TRBD2. The V gene's germline CDR1 is DFQATT and CDR2 SNEGSKA (reference sequence). Losses at the gene ends were 6 bases for V and 6 bases for J; bases not matched to a gene: 11. The CDR3 runs to 14 residues.

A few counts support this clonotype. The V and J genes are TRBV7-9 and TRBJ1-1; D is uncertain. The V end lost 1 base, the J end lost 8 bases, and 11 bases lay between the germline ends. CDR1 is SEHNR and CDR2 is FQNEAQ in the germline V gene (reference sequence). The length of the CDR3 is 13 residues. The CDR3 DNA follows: TGTGCCAGCAGCTTAGATTGGATGCTAGAAGCTTTCTTT. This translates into CASSLDWMLEAFF.

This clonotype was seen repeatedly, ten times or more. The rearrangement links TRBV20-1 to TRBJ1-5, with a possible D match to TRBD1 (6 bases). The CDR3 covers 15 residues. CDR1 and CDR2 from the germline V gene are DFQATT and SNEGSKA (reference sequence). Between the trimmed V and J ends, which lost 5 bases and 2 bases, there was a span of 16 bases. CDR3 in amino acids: CSAERDKRGNQPQHF. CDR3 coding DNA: TGCAGTGCTGAACGGGACAAGCGGGGCAATCAGCCCCAGCATTTT.

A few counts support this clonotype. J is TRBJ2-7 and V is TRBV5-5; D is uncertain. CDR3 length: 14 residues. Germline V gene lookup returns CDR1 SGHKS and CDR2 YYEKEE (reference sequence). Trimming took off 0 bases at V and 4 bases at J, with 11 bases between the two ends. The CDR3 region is CASSLDVGGYEQYV. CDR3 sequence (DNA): TGTGCCAGCAGCTTGGATGTGGGTGGGTACGAGCAGTACGTC.

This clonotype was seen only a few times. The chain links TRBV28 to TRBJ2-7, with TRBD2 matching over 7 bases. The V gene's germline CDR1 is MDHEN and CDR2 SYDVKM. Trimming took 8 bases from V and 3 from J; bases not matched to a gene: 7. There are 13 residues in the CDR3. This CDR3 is CASGGGGDYEQYV. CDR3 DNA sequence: TGTGCCAGCGGCGGGGGTGGGGACTACGAGCAGTACGTC.

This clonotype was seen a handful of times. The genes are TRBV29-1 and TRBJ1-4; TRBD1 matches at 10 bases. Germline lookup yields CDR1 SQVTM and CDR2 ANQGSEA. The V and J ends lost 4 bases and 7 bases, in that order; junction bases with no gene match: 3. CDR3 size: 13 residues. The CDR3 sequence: CSVGQGAGEKLFF. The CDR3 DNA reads TGCAGCGTTGGACAGGGGGCGGGTGAAAAACTGTTTTTT.

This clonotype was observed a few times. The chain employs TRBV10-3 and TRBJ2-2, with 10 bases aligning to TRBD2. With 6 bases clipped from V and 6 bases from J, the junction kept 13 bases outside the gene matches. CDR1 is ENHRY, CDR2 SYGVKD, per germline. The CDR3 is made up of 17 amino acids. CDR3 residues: CAIRPGLAYGNSGELFF. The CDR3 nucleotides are TGTGCCATCAGGCCGGGACTAGCGTACGGAAACTCCGGGGAGCTGTTTTTT.

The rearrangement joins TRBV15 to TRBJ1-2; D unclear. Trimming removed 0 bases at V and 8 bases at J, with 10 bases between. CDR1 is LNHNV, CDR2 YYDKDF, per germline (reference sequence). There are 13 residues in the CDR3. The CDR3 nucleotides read TGTGCCACCAGCAGAGATGGCCTTAGGGGCTACACCTTC. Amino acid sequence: CATSRDGLRGYTF. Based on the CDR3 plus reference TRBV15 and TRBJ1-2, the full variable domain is DAMVIQNPRYQVTQFGKPVTLSCSQTLNHNVMYWYQQKSSQAPKLLFHYYDKDFNNEADTPDNFQSRRPNTSFCFLDIRSPGLGDTAMYLCATSRDGLRGYTFGSGTRLTVV.

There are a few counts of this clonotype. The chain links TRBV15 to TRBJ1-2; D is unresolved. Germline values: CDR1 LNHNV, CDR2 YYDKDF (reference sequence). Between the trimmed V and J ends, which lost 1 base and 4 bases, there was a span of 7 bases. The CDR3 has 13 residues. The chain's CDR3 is CATSRGGGYGYTF. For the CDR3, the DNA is TGTGCCACCAGCAGAGGGGGAGGCTATGGCTACACCTTC. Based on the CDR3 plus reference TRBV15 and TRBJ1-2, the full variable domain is DAMVIQNPRYQVTQFGKPVTLSCSQTLNHNVMYWYQQKSSQAPKLLFHYYDKDFNNEADTPDNFQSRRPNTSFCFLDIRSPGLGDTAMYLCATSRGGGYGYTFGSGTRLTVV.

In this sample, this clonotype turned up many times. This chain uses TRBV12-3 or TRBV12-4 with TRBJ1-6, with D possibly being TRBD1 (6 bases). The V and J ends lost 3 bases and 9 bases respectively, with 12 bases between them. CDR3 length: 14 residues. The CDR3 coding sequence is TGTGCCAGCAGTTTTCGGCAGGGGAGTTCACCCCTCCACTTT. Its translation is CASSFRQGSSPLHF.

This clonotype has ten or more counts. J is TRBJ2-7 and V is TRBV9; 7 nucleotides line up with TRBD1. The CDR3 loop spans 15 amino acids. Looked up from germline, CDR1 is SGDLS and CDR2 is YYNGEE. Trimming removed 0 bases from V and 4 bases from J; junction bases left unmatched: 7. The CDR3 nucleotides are TGTGCCAGCAGCGTAGCTACAGGACAGGATTACGAGCAGTACTTC. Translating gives CASSVATGQDYEQYF.

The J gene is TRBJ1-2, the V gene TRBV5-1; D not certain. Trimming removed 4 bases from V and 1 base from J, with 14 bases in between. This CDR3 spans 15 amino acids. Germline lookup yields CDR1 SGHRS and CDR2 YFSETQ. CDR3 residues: CASSLGSQLNYGYTF. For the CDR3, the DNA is TGCGCCAGCAGCCTTGGAAGCCAACTTAACTATGGCTACACCTTC.

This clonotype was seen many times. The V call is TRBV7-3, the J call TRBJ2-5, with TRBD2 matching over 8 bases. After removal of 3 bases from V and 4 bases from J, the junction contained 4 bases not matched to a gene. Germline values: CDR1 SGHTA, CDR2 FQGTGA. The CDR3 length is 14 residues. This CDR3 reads CASSLTTSGETQYF. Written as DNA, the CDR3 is TGTGCCAGCAGCTTGACTACTAGCGGAGAGACCCAGTACTTC.

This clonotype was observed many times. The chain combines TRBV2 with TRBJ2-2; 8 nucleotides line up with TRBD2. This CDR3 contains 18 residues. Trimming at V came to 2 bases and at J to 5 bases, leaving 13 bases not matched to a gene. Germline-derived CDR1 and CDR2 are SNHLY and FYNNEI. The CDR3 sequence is CASSELAGRGGRTGELFF. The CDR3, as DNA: TGTGCCAGCAGTGAATTAGCGGGACGCGGGGGGCGTACCGGGGAGCTGTTTTTT.

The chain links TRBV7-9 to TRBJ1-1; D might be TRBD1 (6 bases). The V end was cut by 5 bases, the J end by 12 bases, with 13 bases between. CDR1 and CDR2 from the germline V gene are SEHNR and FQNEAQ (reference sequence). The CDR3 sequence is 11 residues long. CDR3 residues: CASSHGQRPFF. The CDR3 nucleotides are TGTGCCAGCAGCCACGGACAGCGACCTTTCTTT.